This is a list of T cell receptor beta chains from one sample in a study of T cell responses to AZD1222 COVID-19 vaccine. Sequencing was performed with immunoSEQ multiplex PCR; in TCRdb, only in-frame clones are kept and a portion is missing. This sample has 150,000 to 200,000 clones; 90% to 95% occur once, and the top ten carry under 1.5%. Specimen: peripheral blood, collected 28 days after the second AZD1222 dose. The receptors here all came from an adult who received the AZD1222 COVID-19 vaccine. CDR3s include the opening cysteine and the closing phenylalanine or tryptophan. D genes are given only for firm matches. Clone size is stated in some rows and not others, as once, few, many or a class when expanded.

CASSLDSLNQPQHF	TGTGCCAGCAGCTTAGACTCCCTCAATCAGCCCCAGCATTTT	TRBJ1-5	TRBV11-3	.	.	14
CASSIDRAGPQETQYF	TGTGCCAGTAGTATCGATCGGGCAGGTCCTCAAGAGACCCAGTACTTC	TRBJ2-5	TRBV19	.	.	16
CASSLSTGELFF	TGTGCCAGCAGCCTCTCTACCGGGGAGCTGTTTTTT	TRBJ2-2	TRBV5-6	once	.	12
CASSAGLADLYNEQFF	TGTGCCAGTAGTGCGGGACTAGCGGACCTCTACAATGAGCAGTTCTTC	TRBJ2-1	TRBV19	once	TRBD2	16
CASSGGQLTEAFF	TGCGCCAGCAGCGGAGGACAGCTCACTGAAGCTTTCTTT	TRBJ1-1	TRBV5-1	.	.	13
CASSLSYENTEAFF	TGTGCCAGCAGCTTGAGTTACGAGAACACTGAAGCTTTCTTT	TRBJ1-1	TRBV5-8	.	.	14
CASSQDGPPWEGLHQETQYF	TGCGCCAGCAGCCAAGATGGGCCCCCCTGGGAGGGACTCCACCAAGAGACCCAGTACTTC	TRBJ2-5	TRBV4-1	.	TRBD2	20
CASSLVEGGTQYF	TGTGCCAGCAGTTTAGTGGAGGGAGGGACCCAGTACTTC	TRBJ2-5	TRBV12-3/TRBV12-4	.	.	13
CASSLGPWAHF	TGTGCCAGCAGTTTAGGTCCGTGGGCGCATTTT	TRBJ1-5	TRBV28	.	.	11
CASPKTSAIPYYEQYF	TGTGCCAGCCCCAAGACTAGCGCGATCCCCTACTACGAGCAGTACTTC	TRBJ2-7	TRBV21-1	.	.	16
CASSLVDRGPGNF	TGTGCCAGCAGCTTAGTAGACAGGGGACCAGGGAACTTC	TRBJ1-2	TRBV7-8	.	TRBD1	13
CASSLGRQNTEAFF	TGTGCCAGCAGCCTAGGACGGCAGAACACTGAAGCTTTCTTT	TRBJ1-1	TRBV5-4	.	.	14
CASSQDPRSGANVLTF	TGCGCCAGCAGCCAAGATCCCCGCTCTGGGGCCAACGTCCTGACTTTC	TRBJ2-6	TRBV4-1	.	.	16
CASSDGRLRLRETQYF	TGTGCCAGCAGCGACGGGAGGTTGAGGCTCCGAGAGACCCAGTACTTC	TRBJ2-5	TRBV6-2/TRBV6-3	.	TRBD2	16
CASSPSPGQGAFWYGYTF	TGTGCCAGCAGTCCCAGTCCGGGACAGGGCGCCTTTTGGTATGGCTACACCTTC	TRBJ1-2	TRBV27	.	TRBD1	18
CASKEGLYTEAFF	TGTGCCAGCAAAGAAGGGTTGTACACTGAAGCTTTCTTT	TRBJ1-1	TRBV2	.	.	13
CASSDPRASGSPGELFF	TGTGCCAGCAGTGACCCCCGAGCTAGCGGGAGCCCCGGGGAGCTGTTTTTT	TRBJ2-2	TRBV6-1	.	TRBD2	17
CASLRAGTIQETQYF	TGTGCCAGCCTGAGGGCAGGGACAATCCAAGAGACCCAGTACTTC	TRBJ2-5	TRBV28	.	.	15
CAISEPEQGIGELFF	TGTGCCATCAGTGAGCCTGAACAGGGAATCGGGGAGCTGTTTTTT	TRBJ2-2	TRBV10-3	once	.	15
CASSLMAGTTEAFF	TGCGCCAGCAGCTTGATGGCAGGAACCACTGAAGCTTTCTTT	TRBJ1-1	TRBV5-1	.	.	14
CASSLGHKTGFF	TGTGCCAGCAGCTTAGGCCACAAAACGGGGTTCTTT	TRBJ1-1	TRBV13	.	.	12
CASSPGNPESTEAFF	TGTGCCAGCAGCCCCGGAAACCCGGAGAGCACTGAAGCTTTCTTT	TRBJ1-1	TRBV28	.	.	15
CASSFLGSYEQYF	TGTGCCAGCAGTTTCCTGGGATCCTACGAGCAGTACTTC	TRBJ2-7	TRBV25-1	.	.	13
CASSLSGTYSNQPQHF	TGTGCCAGCAGTTTATCCGGCACCTATAGCAATCAGCCCCAGCATTTT	TRBJ1-5	TRBV27	few	.	16
CASSIRPRVSNQPQHF	TGTGCCAGTAGTATACGGCCCAGGGTGAGCAATCAGCCCCAGCATTTT	TRBJ1-5	TRBV19	.	.	16
CASSDRRLASDTQYF	TGTGCCAGCAGTGACAGGCGACTAGCCTCGGATACGCAGTATTTT	TRBJ2-3	TRBV2	.	TRBD2	15
CASRYGTVLEAFF	TGTGCCAGCAGATATGGGACCGTACTTGAAGCTTTCTTT	TRBJ1-1	TRBV5-6	.	.	13
CASSPGFEQYF	TGTGCCAGCAGCCCAGGGTTCGAGCAGTACTTC	TRBJ2-7	TRBV5-5	.	.	11
CASTPPGPGYTF	TGTGCCAGCACCCCACCCGGTCCTGGCTACACCTTC	TRBJ1-2	TRBV6-5	.	.	12
CASSQLAGQHEQYF	TGTGCCAGCAGCCAACTAGCGGGACAACATGAGCAGTACTTC	TRBJ2-7	TRBV3-1/TRBV3-2	few	TRBD2	14
CASSQDSGRTYNEQFF	TGTGCCAGCAGCCAGGATAGCGGGAGAACTTACAATGAGCAGTTCTTC	TRBJ2-1	TRBV3-1/TRBV3-2	.	TRBD2	16
CASSPRHRGNYGYTF	TGTGCCAGCAGCCCACGTCATCGGGGTAACTATGGCTACACCTTC	TRBJ1-2	TRBV3-1/TRBV3-2	.	.	15
CAWSGGVYTEAFF	TGTGCCTGGAGTGGGGGTGTTTATACTGAAGCTTTCTTT	TRBJ1-1	TRBV30	.	.	13
CSAPFPDTQYF	TGCAGTGCCCCGTTCCCAGATACGCAGTATTTT	TRBJ2-3	TRBV20-1	.	.	11
CASSPRVVYGVTDTQYF	TGTGCCAGCAGTCCACGGGTAGTGTATGGGGTCACAGATACGCAGTATTTT	TRBJ2-3	TRBV6-2/TRBV6-3	.	.	17
CASSKPGQGVFHF	TGTGCCAGCAGTAAACCGGGACAGGGGGTTTTCCACTTT	TRBJ1-6	TRBV7-2	.	TRBD1	13
CASSRQGEGNQPQHF	TGTGCCAGCAGCCGACAGGGGGAGGGCAATCAGCCCCAGCATTTT	TRBJ1-5	TRBV28	.	TRBD1	15
CASSGDSLVAYNEQFF	TGTGCCAGCAGTGGGGACAGCCTAGTTGCCTACAATGAGCAGTTCTTC	TRBJ2-1	TRBV6-2/TRBV6-3	.	TRBD1	16
CSAPRGDTEAFF	TGCAGCGCCCCCAGGGGAGACACTGAAGCTTTCTTT	TRBJ1-1	TRBV29-1	.	.	12
CASSQASGGASYEQYF	TGTGCCAGCAGCCAAGCCAGCGGGGGGGCTTCCTACGAGCAGTACTTC	TRBJ2-7	TRBV3-1/TRBV3-2	.	TRBD2	16
CASSRDSGETQYF	TGCGCCAGCAGCAGAGACAGCGGAGAGACCCAGTACTTC	TRBJ2-5	TRBV4-3	once	.	13
CASSELSWSGSSEAFF	TGTGCCAGCAGTGAACTAAGCTGGTCTGGCAGCAGCGAAGCTTTCTTT	TRBJ1-1	TRBV6-1	.	.	16
CASSLEGGQGAYTEAFF	TGCGCCAGCAGCTTGGAGGGCGGACAGGGGGCGTATACTGAAGCTTTCTTT	TRBJ1-1	TRBV5-1	once	TRBD1	17
CASSLGDGWNTEAFF	TGTGCCAGCAGCTTGGGGGACGGCTGGAACACTGAAGCTTTCTTT	TRBJ1-1	TRBV7-9	.	.	15
CASSSPGPVGTEAFF	TGTGCCAGCAGCTCCCCAGGACCGGTAGGGACTGAAGCTTTCTTT	TRBJ1-1	TRBV7-6	once	.	15
CASSGGTQYNEQFF	TGTGCCAGCAGCGGCGGGACTCAATACAATGAGCAGTTCTTC	TRBJ2-1	TRBV9	.	.	14
CAANADRGQNEKLFF	TGTGCCGCGAATGCGGACAGGGGACAGAATGAAAAACTGTTTTTT	TRBJ1-4	TRBV10-3	.	TRBD1	15
CASSLVGRSNYGYTF	TGTGCCAGCAGCTTGGTGGGGCGGTCTAACTATGGCTACACCTTC	TRBJ1-2	TRBV5-4	.	.	15
CASSIGGASYGYTF	TGTGCCAGTAGTATTGGGGGGGCGAGTTATGGCTACACCTTC	TRBJ1-2	TRBV19	.	.	14
CASSAPWTGIKMNTEAFF	TGTGCCAGCAGCGCCCCCTGGACAGGCATTAAAATGAACACTGAAGCTTTCTTT	TRBJ1-1	TRBV7-2	.	TRBD1	18
CASRGGQLSYNEQFF	TGTGCCAGCAGAGGGGGACAGCTCTCCTACAATGAGCAGTTCTTC	TRBJ2-1	TRBV3-1/TRBV3-2	once	TRBD1	15
CASSWGESANEKLFF	TGTGCCAGCAGCTGGGGGGAGAGTGCTAATGAAAAACTGTTTTTT	TRBJ1-4	TRBV5-4	.	.	15
CASKQSINQPQHF	TGTGCCAGCAAGCAGTCTATCAATCAGCCCCAGCATTTT	TRBJ1-5	TRBV28	once	.	13
CASSSPTGSLNYGYTF	TGTGCCAGCAGCTCACCCACAGGGTCCTTAAACTATGGCTACACCTTC	TRBJ1-2	TRBV7-2	few	.	16
CSASPEGSNQPQHF	TGCAGTGCTAGTCCGGAGGGGTCAAATCAGCCCCAGCATTTT	TRBJ1-5	TRBV20-1	once	.	14
CASKIDYGYTF	TGTGCCAGCAAGATAGACTATGGCTACACCTTC	TRBJ1-2	TRBV28	.	.	11